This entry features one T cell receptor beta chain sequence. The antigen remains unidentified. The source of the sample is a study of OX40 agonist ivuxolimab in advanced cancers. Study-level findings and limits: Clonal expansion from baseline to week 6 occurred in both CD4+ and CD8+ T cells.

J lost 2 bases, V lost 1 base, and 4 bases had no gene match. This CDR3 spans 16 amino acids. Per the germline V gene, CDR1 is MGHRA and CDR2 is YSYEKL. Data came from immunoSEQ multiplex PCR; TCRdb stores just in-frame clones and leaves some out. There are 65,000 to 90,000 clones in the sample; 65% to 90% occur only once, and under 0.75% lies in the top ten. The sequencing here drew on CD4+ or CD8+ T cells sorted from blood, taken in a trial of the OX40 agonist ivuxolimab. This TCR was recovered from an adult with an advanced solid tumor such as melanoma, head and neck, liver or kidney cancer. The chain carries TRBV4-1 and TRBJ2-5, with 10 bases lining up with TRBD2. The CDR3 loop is CASSQVASGGQETQYF. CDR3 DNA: TGCGCCAGCAGCCAAGTGGCTAGCGGGGGACAAGAGACCCAGTACTTC.